This T cell receptor (beta chain) emerged from a study of blood T cell repertoires in COVID-19. Background on the study: There were acute and convalescent COVID-19 samples, and they came from the United States, Italy and Spain. The analysed material was cDNA or gDNA that came from T cells, B-cell-depleted T cells, or PBMCs.

The ends lost 9 bases at V and 4 bases at J; junction bases unmatched: 8. The CDR3 consists of 15 residues. Germline CDR1 is SNHLY and CDR2 is FYNNEI. Seattle-derived patients entered the study during active infection and were followed longitudinally. Some clones are missing from TCRdb's copy, which holds only in-frame ones; the method was immunoSEQ multiplex PCR. Of approximately 290,000 clones detected, 80% to 95% appear once; the ten largest clones hold approximately 2%. This chain connects TRBV2 to TRBJ2-1; 11 bases line up with TRBD1. Sequencing was done on a sample of peripheral blood. The receptor was isolated from a woman aged 25 to 39 with COVID-19, enrolled during active disease. As DNA, the CDR3 is TGTGCCAGAAGTACCGGGACAGGGGGATACAATGAGCAGTTCTTC. Protein product: CARSTGTGGYNEQFF. The full variable domain, its missing parts supplied by reference TRBV2 and TRBJ2-1, is EPEVTQTPSHQVTQMGQEVILRCVPISNHLYFYWYRQILGQKVEFLVSFYNNEISEKSEIFDDQFSVERPDGSNFTLKIRSTKLEDSAMYFCARSTGTGGYNEQFFGPGTRLTVL.